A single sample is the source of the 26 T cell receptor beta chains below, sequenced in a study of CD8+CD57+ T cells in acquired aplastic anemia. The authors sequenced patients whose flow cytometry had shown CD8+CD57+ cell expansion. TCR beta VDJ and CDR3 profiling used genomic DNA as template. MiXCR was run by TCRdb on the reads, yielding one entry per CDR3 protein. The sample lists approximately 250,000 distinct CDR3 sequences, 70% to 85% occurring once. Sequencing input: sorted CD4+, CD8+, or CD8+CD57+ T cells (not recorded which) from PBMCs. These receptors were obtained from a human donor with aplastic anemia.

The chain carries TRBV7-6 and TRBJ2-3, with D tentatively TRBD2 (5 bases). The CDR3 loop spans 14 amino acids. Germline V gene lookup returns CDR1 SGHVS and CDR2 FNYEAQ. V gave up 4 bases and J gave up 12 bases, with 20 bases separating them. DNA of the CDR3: TGTGCCAGCAGCTCCGCGGGTACGCCCTATTTTCAGTATTTT. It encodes CASSSAGTPYFQYF.

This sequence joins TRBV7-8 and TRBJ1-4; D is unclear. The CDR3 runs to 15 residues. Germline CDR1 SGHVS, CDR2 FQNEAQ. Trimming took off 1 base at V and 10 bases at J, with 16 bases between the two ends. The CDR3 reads CASSLGSSEITKLFF. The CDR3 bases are TGTGCCAGCAGCTTAGGCTCCAGTGAGATTACAAAACTGTTTTTT.

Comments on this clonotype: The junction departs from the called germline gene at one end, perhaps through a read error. This CDR3 is CATRRGWDTGELFF. Here the CDR3 DNA reads TGTGCCACCAGGCGGGGGTGGGACACGGGGGAGCTGTTTTTT. The rearrangement links TRBV24-1 to TRBJ2-2; perhaps TRBD2 as D (7 bases). This CDR3 has 14 amino acids. In germline, CDR1 is KGHDR, CDR2 SFDVKD.

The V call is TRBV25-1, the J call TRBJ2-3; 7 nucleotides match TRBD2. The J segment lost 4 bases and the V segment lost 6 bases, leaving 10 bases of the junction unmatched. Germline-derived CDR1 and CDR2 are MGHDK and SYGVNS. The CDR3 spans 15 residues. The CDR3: CASSSGAGGADTQYF. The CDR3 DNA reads TGTGCCAGCAGCAGCGGGGCCGGAGGGGCAGATACGCAGTATTTT.

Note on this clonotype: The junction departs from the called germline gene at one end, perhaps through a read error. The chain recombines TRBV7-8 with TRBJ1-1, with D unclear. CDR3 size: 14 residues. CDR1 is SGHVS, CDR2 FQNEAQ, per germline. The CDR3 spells CASSLAGSYTKAFF. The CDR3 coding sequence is TGTGCCAGCAGCTTAGCGGGTTCGTACACTAAAGCTTTCTTT.

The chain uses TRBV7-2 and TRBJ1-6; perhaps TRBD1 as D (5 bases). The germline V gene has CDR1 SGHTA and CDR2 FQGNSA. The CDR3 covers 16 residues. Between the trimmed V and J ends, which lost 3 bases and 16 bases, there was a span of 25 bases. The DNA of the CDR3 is TGTGCCAGCAGCTTGGGATTACACGGGGCCATGGCTACACTCCACTTT. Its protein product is CASSLGLHGAMATLHF. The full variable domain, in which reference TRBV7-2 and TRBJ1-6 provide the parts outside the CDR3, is GAGVSQSPSNKVTEKGKDVELRCDPISGHTALYWYRQSLGQGLEFLIYFQGNSAPDKSGLPSDRFSAERTGGSVSTLTIQRTQQEDSAVYLCASSLGLHGAMATLHFGNGTRLTVT.

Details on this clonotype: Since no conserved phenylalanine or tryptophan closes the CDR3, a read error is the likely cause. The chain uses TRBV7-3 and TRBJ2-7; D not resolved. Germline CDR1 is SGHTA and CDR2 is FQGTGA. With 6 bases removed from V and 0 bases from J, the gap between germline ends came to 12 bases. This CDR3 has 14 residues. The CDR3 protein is CASSTAGSSYEQYL. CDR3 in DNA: TGTGCCAGCAGTACAGCCGGAAGCTCCTACGAGCAGTACCTC.

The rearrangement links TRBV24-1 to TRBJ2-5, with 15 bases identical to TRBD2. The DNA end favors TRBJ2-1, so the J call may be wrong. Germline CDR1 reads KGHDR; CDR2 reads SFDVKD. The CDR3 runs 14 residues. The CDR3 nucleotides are TGTGCCACCGGGACTAGCGGGAGGCAGGAGAAGCAGTTCTTC. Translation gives CATGTSGRQEKQFF.

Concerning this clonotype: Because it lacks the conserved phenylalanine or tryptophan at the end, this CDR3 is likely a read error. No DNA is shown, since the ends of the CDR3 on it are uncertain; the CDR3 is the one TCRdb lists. The CDR3 loop reads CASGDGGKVPQYV. J is TRBJ2-3 and V is TRBV9; the D call in the table, TRBD1, was not verified against the DNA. Germline lookup yields CDR1 SGDLS and CDR2 YYNGEE. The CDR3 region is 13 residues in length, termini included.

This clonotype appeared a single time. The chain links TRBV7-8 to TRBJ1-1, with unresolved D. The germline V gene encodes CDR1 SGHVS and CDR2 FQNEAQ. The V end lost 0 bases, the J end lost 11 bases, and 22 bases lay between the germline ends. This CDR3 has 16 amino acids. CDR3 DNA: TGTGCCAGCAGCTTAGCGGGAGAGCCCGATACCAAGTATGCTTTCTTT. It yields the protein CASSLAGEPDTKYAFF.

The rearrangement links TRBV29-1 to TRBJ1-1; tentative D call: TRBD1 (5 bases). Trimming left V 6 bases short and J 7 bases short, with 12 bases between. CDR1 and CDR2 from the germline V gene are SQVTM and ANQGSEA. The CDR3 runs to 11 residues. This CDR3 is CSVKGGGEAFF. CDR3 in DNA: TGCAGCGTAAAAGGCGGGGGTGAAGCTTTCTTT.

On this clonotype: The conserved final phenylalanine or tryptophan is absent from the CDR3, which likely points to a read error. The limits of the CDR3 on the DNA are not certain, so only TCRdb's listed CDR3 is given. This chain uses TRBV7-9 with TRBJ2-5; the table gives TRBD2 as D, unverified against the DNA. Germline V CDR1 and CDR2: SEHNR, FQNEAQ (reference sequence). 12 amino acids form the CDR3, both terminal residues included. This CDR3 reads CASSMTGAAPSD.

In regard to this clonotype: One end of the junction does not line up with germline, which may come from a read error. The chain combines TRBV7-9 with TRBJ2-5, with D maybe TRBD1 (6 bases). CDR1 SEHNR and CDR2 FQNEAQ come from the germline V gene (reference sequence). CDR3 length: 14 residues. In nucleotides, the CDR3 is TGTGCCGGCAACAGGGCCAGGGAGAACCAGAACTTCGACTTC. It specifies CAGNRARENQNFDF.

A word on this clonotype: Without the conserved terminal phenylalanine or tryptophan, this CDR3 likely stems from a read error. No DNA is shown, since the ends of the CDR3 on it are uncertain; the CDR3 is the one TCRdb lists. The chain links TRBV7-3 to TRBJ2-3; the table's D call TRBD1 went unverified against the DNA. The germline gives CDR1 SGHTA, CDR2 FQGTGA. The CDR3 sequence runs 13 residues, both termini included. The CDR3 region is CASGDGGTGTKYV.

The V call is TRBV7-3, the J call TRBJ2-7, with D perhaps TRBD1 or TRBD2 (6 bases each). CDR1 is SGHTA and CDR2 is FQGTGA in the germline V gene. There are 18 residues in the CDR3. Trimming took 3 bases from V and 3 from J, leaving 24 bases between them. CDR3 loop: CASSFPTRGTYLYYEQYV. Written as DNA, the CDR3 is TGTGCCAGCAGCTTTCCTACACGGGGGACATACCTTTACTACGAGCAGTACGTC.

For the CDR3, the DNA is TGTGCCAGCAGCTTTCAACGAGGCGGGCTGAGCGATGAGCAGTTCTTC. It yields the protein CASSFQRGGLSDEQFF. The rearrangement links TRBV7-9 to TRBJ2-1; D might be TRBD2 (5 bases). This CDR3 has 16 residues. V lost 3 bases, J lost 8 bases, and 20 bases lay in between. The germline gives CDR1 SEHNR, CDR2 FQNEAQ (reference sequence).

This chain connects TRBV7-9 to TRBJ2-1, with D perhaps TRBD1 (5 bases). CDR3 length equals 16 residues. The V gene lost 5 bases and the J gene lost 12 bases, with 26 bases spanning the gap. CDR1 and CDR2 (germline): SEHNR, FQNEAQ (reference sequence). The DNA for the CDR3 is TGTGCCAGCAGCCATCCCTGTAGCCACGCTCAGGGTGTGCAGTTCTTC. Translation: CASSHPCSHAQGVQFF. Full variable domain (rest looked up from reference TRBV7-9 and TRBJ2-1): DTGVSQNPRHKITKRGQNVTFRCDPISEHNRLYWYRQTLGQGPEFLTYFQNEAQLEKSRLLSDRFSAERPKGSFSTLEIQRTEQGDSAMYLCASSHPCSHAQGVQFFGPGTRLTVL.

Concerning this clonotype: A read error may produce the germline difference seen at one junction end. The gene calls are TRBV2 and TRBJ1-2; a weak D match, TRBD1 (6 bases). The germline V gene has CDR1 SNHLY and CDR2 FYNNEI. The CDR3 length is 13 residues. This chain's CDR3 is CASVDGGTHTYSF. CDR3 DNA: TGTGCCAGCGTCGACGGGGGCACTCATACGTACTCTTTT.

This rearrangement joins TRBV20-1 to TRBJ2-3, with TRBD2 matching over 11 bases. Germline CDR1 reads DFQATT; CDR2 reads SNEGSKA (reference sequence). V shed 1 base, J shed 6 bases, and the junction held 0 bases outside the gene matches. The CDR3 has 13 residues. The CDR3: CSARGTSGDTQYF. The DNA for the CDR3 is TGCAGTGCTAGAGGGACTAGCGGGGATACGCAGTATTTT.

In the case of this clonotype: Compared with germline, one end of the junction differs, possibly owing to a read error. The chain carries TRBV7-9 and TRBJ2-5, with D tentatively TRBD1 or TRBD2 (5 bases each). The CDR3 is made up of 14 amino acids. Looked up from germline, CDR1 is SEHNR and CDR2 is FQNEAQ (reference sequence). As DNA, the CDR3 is TGTGCCGGCAGCTGTCAAAGAAGCGAGGGGAGCGATGAGTTC. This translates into CAGSCQRSEGSDEF.

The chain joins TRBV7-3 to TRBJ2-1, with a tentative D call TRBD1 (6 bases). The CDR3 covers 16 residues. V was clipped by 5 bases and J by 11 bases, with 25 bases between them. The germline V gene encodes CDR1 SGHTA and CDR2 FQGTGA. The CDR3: CASSTKKTGPYDQQFF. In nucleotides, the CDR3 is TGTGCCAGCAGCACCAAAAAGACAGGACCCTACGATCAGCAGTTCTTC. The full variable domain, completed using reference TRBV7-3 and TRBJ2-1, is GAGVSQTPSNKVTEKGKYVELRCDPISGHTALYWYRQSLGQGPEFLIYFQGTGAADDSGLPNDRFFAVRPEGSVSTLKIQRTERGDSAVYLCASSTKKTGPYDQQFFGPGTRLTVL.

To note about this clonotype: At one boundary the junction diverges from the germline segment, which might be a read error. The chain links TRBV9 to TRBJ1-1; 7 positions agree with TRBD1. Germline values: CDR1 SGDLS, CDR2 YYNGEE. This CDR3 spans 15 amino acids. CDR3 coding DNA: TGTGCCAGCAGCTTCTGGCCGACAGGGAGTACTGAGGCTTTCTTT. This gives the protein CASSFWPTGSTEAFF.

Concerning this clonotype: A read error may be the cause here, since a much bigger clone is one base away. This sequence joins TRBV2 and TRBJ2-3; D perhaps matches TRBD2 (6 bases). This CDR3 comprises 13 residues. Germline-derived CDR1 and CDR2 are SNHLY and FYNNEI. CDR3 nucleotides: TGTGCCAGCAGTGATGGGGGGAGAGATGAGCAGTTTTTC. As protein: CASSDGGRDEQFF.

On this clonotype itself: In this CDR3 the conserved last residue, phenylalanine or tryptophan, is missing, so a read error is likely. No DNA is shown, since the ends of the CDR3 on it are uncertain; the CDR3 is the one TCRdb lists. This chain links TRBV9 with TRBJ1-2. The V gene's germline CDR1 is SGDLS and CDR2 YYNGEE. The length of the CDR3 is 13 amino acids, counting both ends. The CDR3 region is CASSVGSATRYFV.

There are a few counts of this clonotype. CDR3 nucleotide sequence: TGTGCCAGTAGTCCGACAACAGGCAACCACTATGGCTACACCTTC. Protein product: CASSPTTGNHYGYTF. This chain connects TRBV19 to TRBJ1-2, with D perhaps TRBD1 (5 bases). CDR3 length: 15 residues. Trimming cost V 5 bases and J 3 bases, with 16 bases left between them. The germline V gene has CDR1 LNHDA and CDR2 SQIVND (reference sequence). Supplemented by reference TRBV19 and TRBJ1-2, the full variable domain reads DGGITQSPKYLFRKEGQNVTLSCEQNLNHDAMYWYRQDPGQGLRLIYYSQIVNDFQKGDIAEGYSVSREKKESFPLTVTSAQKNPTAFYLCASSPTTGNHYGYTFGSGTRLTVV.

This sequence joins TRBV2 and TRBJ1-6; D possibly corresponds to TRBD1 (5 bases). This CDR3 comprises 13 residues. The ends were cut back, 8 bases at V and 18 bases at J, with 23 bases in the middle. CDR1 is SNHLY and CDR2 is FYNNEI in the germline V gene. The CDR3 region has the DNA TGTGCCAGCGGGGCAGGGTGCGGGGAAACGCACCACTTT. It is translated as CASGAGCGETHHF.